These T cell receptor beta chains were read from a single sample in a study of CD8 T cells in ankylosing spondylitis. TCRdb reprocessed the 5' RACE reads with MiXCR, giving one entry per CDR3 protein. The table includes roughly 230,000 distinct CDR3 sequences, 15% to 20% detected once. The sequenced material came from blood, either unsorted or a sorted T cell fraction (not recorded which). These receptors were obtained from a male donor with ankylosing spondylitis or in good health (not recorded which). CDR3s include the opening cysteine and the closing phenylalanine or tryptophan. Each record gives: J gene, V gene, D gene, clone size, CDR3 DNA, CDR3 protein. D genes are given only for firm matches. Not every row has a clone size; where given, it reads once, few, many or a size class.

TRBJ2-5 TRBV14 . many TGTGCCAGCAGCCAAGTAGGGACACCCGTCTTC CASSQVGTPVF
TRBJ2-7 TRBV28 . . TGTGCCAGCAGTCCTCCGGGCGATAACGACGAGCAGTACTTC CASSPPGDNDEQYF
TRBJ1-1 TRBV5-1 TRBD1 . TGCGCCAGCAGCTTGGCCGTGGCAGGGGGTGAAGCTTTCTTT CASSLAVAGGEAFF
TRBJ2-7 TRBV20-1 . few TGCAGTGCCACCAAGGGGAGCTCCTACGAGCAGTACTTC CSATKGSSYEQYF
TRBJ2-5 TRBV2 . many TGTGCCAGCAGTTCCGGCACCGCGGACCTCGAGACCCAGTACTTC CASSSGTADLETQYF
TRBJ2-1 TRBV4-2 . few TGTGCCAGCAGCCAGAGAGGAGAAGGATCCTACAATGAGCAGTTCTTC CASSQRGEGSYNEQFF
TRBJ2-7 TRBV9 TRBD2 few TGTGCCAGCAGCGCGGGGACTAGCGGGAGTAGCGAGCAGTACTTC CASSAGTSGSSEQYF
TRBJ2-3 TRBV4-1 . . TGCGCCAGCAGCGGCGTCCCTGCAGATACGCAGTATTTT CASSGVPADTQYF
TRBJ1-4 TRBV7-9 . . TGTGCCAGCAGCTTGGGACACGGGGCTATAGAAAAACTGTTTTTT CASSLGHGAIEKLFF
TRBJ1-5 TRBV20-1 . . TGCAGTGCTTTTGAAGGGGGGAGTCAGCCCCAGCATTTT CSAFEGGSQPQHF
TRBJ2-3 TRBV29-1 . many TGCAGCGTTGATTCTGGTGGGCTTATCACAGATACGCAGTATTTT CSVDSGGLITDTQYF
TRBJ2-3 TRBV5-1 TRBD2 . TGCGCCAGCAGCACTAGCGGGAGGATGGGCGGCGATACGCAGTATTTT CASSTSGRMGGDTQYF
TRBJ2-1 TRBV11-2 . few TGTGCCAGCAGCTATGGGGGGCATGAGCAGTTCTTC CASSYGGHEQFF
TRBJ2-1 TRBV27 . few TGTGCCAGCAGCCCCTGGATGGGTTCGGGTGAGCAGTTCTTC CASSPWMGSGEQFF
TRBJ2-1 TRBV12-3/TRBV12-4 . many TGTGCCAGCAGTTTTGGGGAGGACAATGAGCAGTTCTTC CASSFGEDNEQFF
TRBJ1-4 TRBV5-1 . . TGCGCCAGCAGCTTGTGGCCAGAACTTGCAACTAATGAAAAACTGTTTTTT CASSLWPELATNEKLFF
TRBJ2-3 TRBV5-1 TRBD2 few TGCGCCAGCAGCACTCTAGCGGGAGGTACCACAGATACGCAGTATTTT CASSTLAGGTTDTQYF
TRBJ2-2 TRBV28 TRBD2 . TGTGCCAGCAGTTTATCCCCCAGGCTAGCGGGATCGGTAACCGGGGAGCTGTTTTTT CASSLSPRLAGSVTGELFF
TRBJ2-3 TRBV4-1 TRBD1 many TGCGCCAGCAGCCGGACAGGGTCTACGCAGTATTTT CASSRTGSTQYF
TRBJ2-1 TRBV20-1 . few TGCAGTGCTAGAGATCTAGAAGCCAATGAGCAGTTCTTC CSARDLEANEQFF
TRBJ2-6 TRBV7-9 . few TGTGCCAGCAGCTTGGGGGAGGGGGCCAACGTCCTGACTTTC CASSLGEGANVLTF
TRBJ2-1 TRBV4-1 . . TGCGCCAGCAGCCAAGGAGCAGGAGGGCGGTACAATGAGCAGTTCTTC CASSQGAGGRYNEQFF
TRBJ2-1 TRBV6-5 . . TGTGTCAGCAGTTCAGGAGCGGACTTAGTTGAGCAGTTCTTC CVSSSGADLVEQFF
TRBJ2-2 TRBV29-1 TRBD2 few TGCAGCGTTGAAGGACTAGCGGGAGGGGCCGGGGAGCTGTTTTTT CSVEGLAGGAGELFF
TRBJ2-5 TRBV7-9 . . TGTGCCAGCAGCTTAGAATTAAAAGAGACCCAGTACTTC CASSLELKETQYF
TRBJ2-5 TRBV11-2 . few TGTGCCAGCAGCTTCGTACCGGGACTTCTCGGGGAGACCCAGTACTTC CASSFVPGLLGETQYF